This T cell receptor beta chain appears in the sequencing data of a study of T cell responses to AZD1222 COVID-19 vaccine. Assay: immunoSEQ multiplex PCR; the TCRdb copy retains only in-frame clones and omits some. The sample lists about 140,000 clones; approximately 85% were seen once. The germline V gene encodes CDR1 KGHSH and CDR2 LQKENI. This CDR3 contains 12 residues. Trimming removed 1 base at V and 6 bases at J, with 7 bases between. Study-wide findings and caveats: Epitopes outside B.1.351 and B.1.1.7 mutated regions reportedly drew nearly half of spike TCRs.

For this clone: Its antigen is currently unknown.

The chain employs TRBV18 and TRBJ2-7, with D unresolved. The material was peripheral blood, obtained 28 days after the second dose of the MenACWY control vaccine. This clonotype was sampled from an adult who received the MenACWY meningococcal vaccine as a control. The CDR3 sequence is CASSPRAVEQYF. CDR3 nucleotide sequence: TGTGCCAGCTCACCACGAGCCGTCGAGCAGTACTTC.